This T cell receptor (beta chain) is from a study of blood T cell repertoires in COVID-19. The wider study: Sources were T cells, B-cell-depleted T cells, or PBMCs; the material itself was cDNA or gDNA.

Seattle participants joined during active infection and were tracked over time. Authors' processing steps: Nucleated cell number was recorded as an estimate derived from reference gene primer amplification. Sequencing used immunoSEQ multiplex PCR; TCRdb keeps in-frame clones, though not all of them. For V, J and clone size, that table is used; D and trimming come from the DNA. The profile shows under 85,000 clones, around 83% of them singletons. The CDR3 extends over 11 amino acids. V trimming: 8 bases; J trimming: 4 bases; junction bases outside the gene matches: 2. CDR1 is MNHEY and CDR2 is SVGAGI in the germline V gene.

Sequenced material: peripheral blood. The V gene is TRBV6-5, the J gene TRBJ2-7; 7 nucleotides match TRBD2. The origin of this receptor is a man aged 30 to 39 with COVID-19, enrolled during active disease. The CDR3 DNA reads as TGTGCCAGCGGGGGGGTTTACGAGCAGTACTTC. This encodes CASGGVYEQYF.